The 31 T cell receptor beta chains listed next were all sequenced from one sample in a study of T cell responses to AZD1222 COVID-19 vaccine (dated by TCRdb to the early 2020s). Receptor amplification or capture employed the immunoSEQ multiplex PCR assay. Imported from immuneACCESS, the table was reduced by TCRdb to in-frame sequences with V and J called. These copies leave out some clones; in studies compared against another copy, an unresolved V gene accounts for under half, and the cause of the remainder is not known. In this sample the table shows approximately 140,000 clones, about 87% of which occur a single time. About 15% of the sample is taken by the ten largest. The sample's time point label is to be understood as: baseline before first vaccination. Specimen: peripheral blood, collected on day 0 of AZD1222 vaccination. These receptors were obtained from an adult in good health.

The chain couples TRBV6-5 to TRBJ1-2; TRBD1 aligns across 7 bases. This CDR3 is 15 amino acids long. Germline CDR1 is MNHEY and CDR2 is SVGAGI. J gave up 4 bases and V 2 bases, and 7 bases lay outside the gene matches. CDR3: CASSYPQGGSYGYTF. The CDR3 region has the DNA TGTGCCAGCAGTTACCCCCAAGGGGGCTCCTATGGCTACACCTTC.

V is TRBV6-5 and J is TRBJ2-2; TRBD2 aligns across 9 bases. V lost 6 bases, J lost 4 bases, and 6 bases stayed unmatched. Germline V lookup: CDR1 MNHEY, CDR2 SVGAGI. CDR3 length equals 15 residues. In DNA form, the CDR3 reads TGTGCCAGCAGCCGCGGGGGGGCCCCCACCGGGGAGCTGTTTTTT. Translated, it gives CASSRGGAPTGELFF.

DNA of the CDR3: TGTGCCAGCAGCCCCAGGACAGGGACCTACGAGCAGTACTTC. Translation gives CASSPRTGTYEQYF. The chain joins TRBV9 to TRBJ2-7; 8 positions agree with TRBD1. With 4 bases clipped from V and 2 bases from J, the junction kept 5 bases outside the gene matches. The CDR3 extends over 14 amino acids. CDR1 is SGDLS, CDR2 YYNGEE, per germline.

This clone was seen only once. The CDR3: CASSQDRGLVAEAFF. The CDR3 DNA reads as TGTGCCAGCAGTCAGGACAGGGGGCTGGTCGCTGAAGCTTTCTTT. The rearrangement uses TRBV6-2 or TRBV6-3 and TRBJ1-1; TRBD1 aligns across 11 bases. Germline V CDR1 and CDR2: MNHEY, SVGEGT. The V gene end was trimmed by 5 bases and the J gene end by 6 bases; junction bases not matched to a gene: 8. The CDR3 is made up of 15 amino acids.

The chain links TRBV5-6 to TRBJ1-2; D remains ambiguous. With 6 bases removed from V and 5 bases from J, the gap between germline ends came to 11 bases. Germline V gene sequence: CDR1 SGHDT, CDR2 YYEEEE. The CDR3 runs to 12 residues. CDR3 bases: TGTGCCAGCACCACCCGGGAGTATGGCTACACCTTC. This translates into CASTTREYGYTF.

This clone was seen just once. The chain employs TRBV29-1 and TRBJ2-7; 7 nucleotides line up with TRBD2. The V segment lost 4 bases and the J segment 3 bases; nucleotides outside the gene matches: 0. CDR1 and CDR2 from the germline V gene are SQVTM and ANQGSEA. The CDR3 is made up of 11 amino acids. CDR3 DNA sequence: TGCAGCGTTGGGGGGGGCTACGAGCAGTACTTC. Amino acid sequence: CSVGGGYEQYF.

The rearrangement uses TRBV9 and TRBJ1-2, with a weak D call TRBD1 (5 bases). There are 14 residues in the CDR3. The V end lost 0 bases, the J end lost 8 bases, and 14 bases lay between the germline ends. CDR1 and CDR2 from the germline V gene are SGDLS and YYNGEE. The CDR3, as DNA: TGTGCCAGCAGCGTAGAAAGTCAGGGTAGGGGCTACACCTTC. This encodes CASSVESQGRGYTF.

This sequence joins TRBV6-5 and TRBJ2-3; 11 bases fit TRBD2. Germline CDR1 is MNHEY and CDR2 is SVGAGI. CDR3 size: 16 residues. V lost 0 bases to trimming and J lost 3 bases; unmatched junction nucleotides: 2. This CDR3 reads CASSYSLAGGTDTQYF. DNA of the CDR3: TGTGCCAGCAGTTACTCTCTAGCGGGGGGTACAGATACGCAGTATTTT.

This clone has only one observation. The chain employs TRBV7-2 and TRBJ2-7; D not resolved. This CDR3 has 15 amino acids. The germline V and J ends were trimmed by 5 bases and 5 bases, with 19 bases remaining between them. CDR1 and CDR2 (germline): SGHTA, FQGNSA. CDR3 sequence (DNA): TGTGCCAGCAGCCTCGACGCGCTGAACCCTAACGAGCAGTACTTC. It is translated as CASSLDALNPNEQYF.

As DNA, the CDR3 is TGTGCCAGTAGCCGAACCCACAGGGGTCCTAACTATGGCTACACCTTC. This codes for CASSRTHRGPNYGYTF. The chain joins TRBV19 to TRBJ1-2; 7 nucleotides match TRBD1. The CDR3 has 16 residues. Unmatched junction bases numbered 10, after V lost 6 bases and J lost 0 bases. Germline CDR1 and CDR2: LNHDA and SQIVND (reference sequence).

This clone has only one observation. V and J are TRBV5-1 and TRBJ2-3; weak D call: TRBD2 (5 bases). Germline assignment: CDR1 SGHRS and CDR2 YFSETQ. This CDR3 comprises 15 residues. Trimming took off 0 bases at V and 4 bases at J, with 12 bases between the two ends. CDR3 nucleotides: TGCGCCAGCAGCTTGGGGCTAGCCTCCCCAGATACGCAGTATTTT. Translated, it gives CASSLGLASPDTQYF.

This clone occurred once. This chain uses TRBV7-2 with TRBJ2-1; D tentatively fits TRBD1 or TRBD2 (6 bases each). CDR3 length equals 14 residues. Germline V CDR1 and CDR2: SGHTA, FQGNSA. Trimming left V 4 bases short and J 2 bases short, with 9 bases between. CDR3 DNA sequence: TGTGCCAGCAGCTCGAGGGGGGCCTACAATGAGCAGTTCTTC. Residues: CASSSRGAYNEQFF.

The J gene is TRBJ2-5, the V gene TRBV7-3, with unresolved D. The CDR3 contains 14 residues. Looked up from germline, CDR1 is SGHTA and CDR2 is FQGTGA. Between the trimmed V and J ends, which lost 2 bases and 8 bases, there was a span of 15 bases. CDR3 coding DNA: TGTGCCAGCAGCTTAGATCCCGACTCCCTTACCCAGTACTTC. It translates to CASSLDPDSLTQYF.

The CDR3 region has the DNA TGTGCCAGCAGCTCCGACTATACGCGGGGGATTGCCGGGGAGCTGTTTTTT. Its protein is CASSSDYTRGIAGELFF. J is TRBJ2-2 and V is TRBV7-3; 7 bases map to TRBD2. Per the germline V gene, CDR1 is SGHTA and CDR2 is FQGTGA. This CDR3 spans 17 amino acids. V lost 4 bases to trimming and J lost 6 bases; unmatched junction nucleotides: 14.

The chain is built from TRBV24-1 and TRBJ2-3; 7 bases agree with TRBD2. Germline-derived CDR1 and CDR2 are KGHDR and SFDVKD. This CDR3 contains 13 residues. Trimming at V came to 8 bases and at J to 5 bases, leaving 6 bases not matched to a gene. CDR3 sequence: CATKGGAVDTQYF. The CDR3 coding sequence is TGTGCCACCAAGGGAGGGGCGGTAGATACGCAGTATTTT.

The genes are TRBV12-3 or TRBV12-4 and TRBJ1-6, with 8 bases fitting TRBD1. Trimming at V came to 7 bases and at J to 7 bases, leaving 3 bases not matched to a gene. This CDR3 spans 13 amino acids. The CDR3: CASTRDRNSPLHF. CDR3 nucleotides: TGTGCCAGCACCAGGGACAGGAATTCACCCCTCCACTTT.

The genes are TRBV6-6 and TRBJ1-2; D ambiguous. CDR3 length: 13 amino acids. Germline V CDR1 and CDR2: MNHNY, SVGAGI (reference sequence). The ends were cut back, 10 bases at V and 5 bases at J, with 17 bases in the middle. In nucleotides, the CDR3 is TGTGCCATTCAGACGGGAAACAGATATGGCTACACCTTC. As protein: CAIQTGNRYGYTF.

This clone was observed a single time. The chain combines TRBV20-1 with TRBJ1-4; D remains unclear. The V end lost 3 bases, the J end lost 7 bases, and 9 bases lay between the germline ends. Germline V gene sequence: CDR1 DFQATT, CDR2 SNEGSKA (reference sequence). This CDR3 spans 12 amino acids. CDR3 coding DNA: TGCAGTGCTAGTCCGCAGGCTGAAAAACTGTTTTTT. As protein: CSASPQAEKLFF.

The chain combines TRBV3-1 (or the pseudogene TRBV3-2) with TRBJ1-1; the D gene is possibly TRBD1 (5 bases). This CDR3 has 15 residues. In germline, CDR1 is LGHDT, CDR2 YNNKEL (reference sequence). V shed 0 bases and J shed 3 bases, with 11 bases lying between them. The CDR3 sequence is CASSQDQGEHTEAFF. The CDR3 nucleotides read TGTGCCAGCAGCCAAGATCAGGGAGAACACACTGAAGCTTTCTTT.

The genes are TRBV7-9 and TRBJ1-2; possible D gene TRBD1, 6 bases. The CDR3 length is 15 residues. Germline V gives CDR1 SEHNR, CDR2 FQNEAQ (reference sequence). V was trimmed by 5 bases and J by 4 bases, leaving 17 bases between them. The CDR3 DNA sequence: TGTGCCAGCAGCGTCCCAGATAGGGGGGGCTATGGCTACACCTTC. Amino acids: CASSVPDRGGYGYTF.

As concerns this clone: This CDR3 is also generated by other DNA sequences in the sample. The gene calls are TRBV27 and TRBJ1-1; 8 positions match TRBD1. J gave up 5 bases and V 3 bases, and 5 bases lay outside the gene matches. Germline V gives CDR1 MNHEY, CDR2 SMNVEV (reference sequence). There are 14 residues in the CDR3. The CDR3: CASSFRNRGTEAFF. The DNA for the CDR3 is TGTGCCAGCAGTTTCAGGAACAGGGGGACTGAAGCTTTCTTT.

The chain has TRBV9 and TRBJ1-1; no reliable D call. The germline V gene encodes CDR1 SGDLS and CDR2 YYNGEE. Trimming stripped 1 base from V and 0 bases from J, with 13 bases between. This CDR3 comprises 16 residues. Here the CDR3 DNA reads TGTGCCAGCAGCGTATCCCCGACCTTCATGAACACTGAAGCTTTCTTT. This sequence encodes CASSVSPTFMNTEAFF.

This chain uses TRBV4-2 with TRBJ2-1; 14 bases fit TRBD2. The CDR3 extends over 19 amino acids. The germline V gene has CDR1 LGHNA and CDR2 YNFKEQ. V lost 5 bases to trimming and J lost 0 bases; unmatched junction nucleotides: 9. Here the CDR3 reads CASSAQTSGGADSYNEQFF. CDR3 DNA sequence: TGTGCCAGCAGCGCCCAGACTAGCGGGGGGGCCGACTCCTACAATGAGCAGTTCTTC.

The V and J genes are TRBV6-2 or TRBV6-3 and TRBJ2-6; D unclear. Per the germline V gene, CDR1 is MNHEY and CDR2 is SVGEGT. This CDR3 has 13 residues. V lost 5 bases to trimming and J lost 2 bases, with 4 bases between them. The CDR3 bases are TGTGCCAGCAGTGCCGCTGGGGCCAACGTCCTGACTTTC. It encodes CASSAAGANVLTF.

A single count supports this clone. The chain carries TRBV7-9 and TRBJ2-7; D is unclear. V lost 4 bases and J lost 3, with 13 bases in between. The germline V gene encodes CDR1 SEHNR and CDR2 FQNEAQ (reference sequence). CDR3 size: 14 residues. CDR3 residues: CASSSPPENYEQYF. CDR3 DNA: TGTGCCAGCAGCTCCCCGCCGGAGAACTACGAGCAGTACTTC.

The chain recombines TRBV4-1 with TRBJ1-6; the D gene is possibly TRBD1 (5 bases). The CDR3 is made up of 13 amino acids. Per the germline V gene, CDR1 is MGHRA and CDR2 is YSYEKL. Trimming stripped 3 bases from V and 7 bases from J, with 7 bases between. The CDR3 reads CASSQRQNSPLHF. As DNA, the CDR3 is TGCGCCAGCAGCCAGCGACAGAATTCACCCCTCCACTTT.

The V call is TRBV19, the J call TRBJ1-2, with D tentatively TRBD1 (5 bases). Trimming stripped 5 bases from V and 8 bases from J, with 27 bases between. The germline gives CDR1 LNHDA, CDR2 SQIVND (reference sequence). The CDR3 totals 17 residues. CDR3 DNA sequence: TGTGCCAGTAGTCCCCGACAGACGGTTAACCGTCGGCGGGGCTACACCTTC. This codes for CASSPRQTVNRRRGYTF. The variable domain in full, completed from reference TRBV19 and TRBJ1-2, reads DGGITQSPKYLFRKEGQNVTLSCEQNLNHDAMYWYRQDPGQGLRLIYYSQIVNDFQKGDIAEGYSVSREKKESFPLTVTSAQKNPTAFYLCASSPRQTVNRRRGYTFGSGTRLTVV.

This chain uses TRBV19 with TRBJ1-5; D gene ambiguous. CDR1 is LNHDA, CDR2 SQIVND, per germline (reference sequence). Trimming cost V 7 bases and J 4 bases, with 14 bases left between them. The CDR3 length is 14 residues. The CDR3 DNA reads TGTGCCAGTACGGTCCCAGGCCATAATCAGCCCCAGCATTTT. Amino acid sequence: CASTVPGHNQPQHF.

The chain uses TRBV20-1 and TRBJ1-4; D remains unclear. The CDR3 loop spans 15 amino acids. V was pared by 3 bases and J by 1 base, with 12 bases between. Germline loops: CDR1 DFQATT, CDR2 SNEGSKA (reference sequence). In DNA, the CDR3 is TGCAGTGCTAGTACAAGGCGGGAAACTAATGAAAAACTGTTTTTT. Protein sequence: CSASTRRETNEKLFF.

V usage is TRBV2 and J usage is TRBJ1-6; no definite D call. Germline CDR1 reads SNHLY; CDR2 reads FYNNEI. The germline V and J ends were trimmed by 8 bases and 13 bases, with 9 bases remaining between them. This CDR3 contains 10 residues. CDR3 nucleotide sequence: TGTGCCAGCGGGGTGGAGCCCCTCCACTTT. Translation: CASGVEPLHF.

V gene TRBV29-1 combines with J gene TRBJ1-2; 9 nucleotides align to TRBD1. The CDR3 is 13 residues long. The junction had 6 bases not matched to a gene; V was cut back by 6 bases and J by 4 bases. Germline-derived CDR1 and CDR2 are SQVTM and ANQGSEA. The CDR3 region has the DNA TGCAGCGTCCTGGGACAGGGTTTCTATGGCTACACCTTC. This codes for CSVLGQGFYGYTF.